Below are 17 T cell receptor beta chains sequenced from a single sample in a study of monozygotic twins with inflammatory bowel disease. Reanalyzing the 5' RACE reads, TCRdb keeps one entry per CDR3 protein, without DNA. Reported are 300,000 to 350,000 distinct CDR3 sequences; the ten largest clones contain over 2%. Sequencing was carried out using blood. These TCRs come from a human donor with ulcerative colitis or Crohn's disease, or a healthy co-twin of an affected twin (not recorded which).

The chain has TRBV24-1 and TRBJ2-7; TCRdb's D gene call, TRBD1, goes unchecked for lack of DNA. In germline, CDR1 is KGHDR, CDR2 SFDVKD. The CDR3 has 15 residues. CDR3 residues: CATSDSGGSSYEQYF.

CDR3 sequence reads: CASSLEAASSYEQYF. This chain connects TRBV5-1 to TRBJ2-7. Germline loops: CDR1 SGHRS, CDR2 YFSETQ. There are 15 residues in the CDR3. The whole variable domain, filled in from reference TRBV5-1 and TRBJ2-7, reads KAGVTQTPRYLIKTRGQQVTLSCSPISGHRSVSWYQQTPGQGLQFLFEYFSETQRNKGNFPGRFSGRQFSNSRSEMNVSTLELGDSALYLCASSLEAASSYEQYFGPGTRLTVT.

The chain uses TRBV12-3 or TRBV12-4 and TRBJ2-7; absent DNA, TCRdb's TRBD2 call cannot be checked. The CDR3 runs to 16 residues. CDR3 in amino acids: CASSRAGGLNRGEQYF.

The chain has TRBV10-3 and TRBJ2-3; absent DNA, TCRdb's TRBD2 call cannot be checked. Germline CDR1 is ENHRY and CDR2 is SYGVKD. CDR3 length: 16 residues. The CDR3 sequence is CAISVRLAGRTDTQYF.

The CDR3 sequence: CSARDSSRSGGYNEQFF. The rearrangement joins TRBV20-1 to TRBJ2-1; checking the TCRdb D call of TRBD2 is not possible without DNA. The CDR3 has 17 amino acids. CDR1 and CDR2 from the germline V gene are DFQATT and SNEGSKA (reference sequence).

This sequence joins TRBV27 and TRBJ1-2; with no DNA, the TCRdb D assignment of TRBD1 cannot be verified. Germline lookup yields CDR1 MNHEY and CDR2 SMNVEV (reference sequence). This CDR3 region has 13 residues. The CDR3 region is CASRSTGGGGYTF.

The chain has TRBV14 and TRBJ2-5; lacking DNA, the TRBD2 call made by TCRdb goes unchecked. Germline values: CDR1 SGHDN, CDR2 FVKESK. The CDR3 covers 16 residues. The CDR3 sequence is CASSQALRGPQETQYF.

The chain employs TRBV20-1 and TRBJ2-1; the D gene TCRdb calls, TRBD2, cannot be checked with no DNA. Germline V gene lookup returns CDR1 DFQATT and CDR2 SNEGSKA (reference sequence). CDR3 size: 18 residues. CDR3 sequence: CSARDAKGLAGTRGEQFF.

CDR3 sequence: CASSDLGGTGSEAFF. The chain employs TRBV6-1 and TRBJ1-1; the D call of TRBD1 rests on TCRdb alone, since no DNA is present to check it. Germline-derived CDR1 and CDR2 are MNHNS and SASEGT. This CDR3 has 15 residues.

The genes are TRBV10-3 and TRBJ2-6; with no DNA, the TCRdb D assignment of TRBD1 cannot be verified. The CDR3 runs 16 residues. Germline V gives CDR1 ENHRY, CDR2 SYGVKD. CDR3 sequence: CAFSPGTVSGANVLTF.

The chain uses TRBV29-1 and TRBJ2-3; as DNA is missing, the TRBD2 call by TCRdb cannot be tested. CDR3 length equals 14 residues. Germline CDR1 and CDR2: SQVTM and ANQGSEA. CDR3 residues: CSVSEGARTDTQYF.

The chain combines TRBV3-1 with TRBJ1-6. Germline V gene sequence: CDR1 LGHDT, CDR2 YNNKEL (reference sequence). The CDR3 extends over 12 amino acids. CDR3 protein: CASSLPGGPLHF.

This chain joins TRBV20-1 and TRBJ1-6. From germline, CDR1 is DFQATT and CDR2 SNEGSKA (reference sequence). The CDR3 sequence is 16 residues long. CDR3 region: CSARVPEANPNSPLHF.

This chain uses TRBV6-1 with TRBJ2-2; TCRdb lists TRBD2, though no DNA is available to test this call. The CDR3 is made up of 18 amino acids. The V gene's germline CDR1 is MNHNS and CDR2 SASEGT. CDR3 in amino acids: CASRHSGTSGFNTGELFF.

The J gene is TRBJ2-5, the V gene TRBV10-3; there is no DNA to check the TCRdb D call of TRBD1. Germline loops: CDR1 ENHRY, CDR2 SYGVKD. The CDR3 contains 18 residues. The CDR3: CAISEFPQGGKFQETQYF.

The V call is TRBV20-1, the J call TRBJ1-2. CDR3 length: 12 amino acids. Germline CDR1 DFQATT, CDR2 SNEGSKA (reference sequence). CDR3 sequence reads: CSARDPRTGYTF.

The CDR3 sequence is CASSLKTQPRGEQFF. This chain connects TRBV7-2 to TRBJ2-1. The CDR3 is 15 residues long. CDR1 and CDR2 (germline): SGHTA, FQGNSA. Supplemented by reference TRBV7-2 and TRBJ2-1, the full variable domain reads GAGVSQSPSNKVTEKGKDVELRCDPISGHTALYWYRQSLGQGLEFLIYFQGNSAPDKSGLPSDRFSAERTGGSVSTLTIQRTQQEDSAVYLCASSLKTQPRGEQFFGPGTRLTVL.